Listed below are T cell receptor beta chains from one sample, sequenced in a study of T cell responses to AZD1222 COVID-19 vaccine. TCRdb's table, derived via immunoSEQ multiplex PCR, lists solely in-frame clones and lacks some. Of 150,000 to 200,000 clones in the sample, approximately 93% were seen once. Sample: peripheral blood, taken on day 0 of AZD1222 vaccination. These receptors all stem from an adult in good health. Both conserved end residues are part of each CDR3. The D gene is left open where the match is weak. Some rows have no size entry. The others give once, few or many, or a class for an expanded clone.

NA	TRBV3-1/TRBV3-2	TRBJ1-4	NA	TGTGCCAGCAGCCCCGAGTTTAATGAAAAACTGTTTTTT	CASSPEFNEKLFF
TRBD1	TRBV28	TRBJ1-2	NA	TGTGCCAGCAGTTGGACAGGATCCCACTATGGCTACACCTTC	CASSWTGSHYGYTF
NA	TRBV4-1	TRBJ1-5	NA	TGCGCCAGCAGCGGGACGGTAGACAATCAGCCCCAGCATTTT	CASSGTVDNQPQHF
TRBD1	TRBV9	TRBJ2-1	NA	TGTGCCAGCAGCGTAGTCGGACAGGGGGTCTACAATGAGCAGTTCTTC	CASSVVGQGVYNEQFF
NA	TRBV9	TRBJ1-2	NA	TGTGCCAGCAGCGCAACAGTCTCCTATGGCTACACCTTC	CASSATVSYGYTF
NA	TRBV5-1	TRBJ1-2	NA	TGCGCCAGCAGCTTGTTCGAGGCTCACTATGGCTACACCTTC	CASSLFEAHYGYTF
TRBD1	TRBV18	TRBJ1-6	NA	TGTGCCAGCTCATTCAACAGGGGGTTCGGGTCACCCCTCCACTTT	CASSFNRGFGSPLHF
TRBD1	TRBV28	TRBJ1-2	NA	TGTGCCAGCAGTCCCGATACAGGGGTAGCTTATGGCTACACCTTC	CASSPDTGVAYGYTF
NA	TRBV7-9	TRBJ2-1	NA	TGTGCCAGCAGCCCATTGGGGGGGCTCTCTGCAGGCAATGAGCAGTTCTTC	CASSPLGGLSAGNEQFF
TRBD1	TRBV5-1	TRBJ1-1	NA	TGCGCCAGCAGCCCGGGACAGGCGAACACTGAAGCTTTCTTT	CASSPGQANTEAFF
NA	TRBV19	TRBJ1-2	NA	TGTGCCAGTAGTAATCAGGGGTACTATGGCTACACCTTC	CASSNQGYYGYTF
NA	TRBV20-1	TRBJ1-1	NA	TGCAGTGCTAGTCCCCAGGAGAGAAACACTGAAGCTTTCTTT	CSASPQERNTEAFF
NA	TRBV5-1	TRBJ1-6	NA	TGCGCCAGCAGCCGAACAGGTCCGAGCTCCTATAATTCACCCCTCCACTTT	CASSRTGPSSYNSPLHF
NA	TRBV19	TRBJ2-2	NA	TGTGCCAGTAGTACCAGGGTGCTGACGTTTGCCGGGGAGCTGTTTTTT	CASSTRVLTFAGELFF
TRBD2	TRBV7-3	TRBJ2-2	NA	TGTGCCAGCAGCTTAATGGGACTAGCGTCCGGGGAGCTGTTTTTT	CASSLMGLASGELFF
NA	TRBV12-3/TRBV12-4	TRBJ1-1	few	TGTGCCAGCAGTTTCGACTGGTCGGCTGAAGCTTTCTTT	CASSFDWSAEAFF
TRBD2	TRBV5-4	TRBJ2-3	NA	TGTGCCAGCAGCTTGCTGGAGCGGGGATCCACAGATACGCAGTATTTT	CASSLLERGSTDTQYF
NA	TRBV4-1	TRBJ1-2	NA	TGCGCCAGCAGCCAAGTCGCAGGTCCCTATGGCTACACCTTC	CASSQVAGPYGYTF
TRBD1	TRBV30	TRBJ1-6	once	TGTGCCTGGAGCCCGGGACAGAGTTTTAATTCACCCCTCCACTTT	CAWSPGQSFNSPLHF
NA	TRBV11-3	TRBJ1-2	NA	TGTGCCAGCAGCTTCGGGGATCGCGGCTACACCTTC	CASSFGDRGYTF
NA	TRBV3-1/TRBV3-2	TRBJ2-2	NA	TGTGCCAGCAGCCAAGATGCCAGCGACACCGGGGAGCTGTTTTTT	CASSQDASDTGELFF
TRBD1	TRBV10-1	TRBJ2-2	NA	TGCGCCAGCAGTGAGCACGGGACAGGGGCCACCGGGGAGCTGTTTTTT	CASSEHGTGATGELFF
NA	TRBV15	TRBJ2-1	NA	TGTGCCACCAGCAGACAGGGAAGCTATGAGCAGTTCTTC	CATSRQGSYEQFF
NA	TRBV19	TRBJ1-5	NA	TGTGCCAGTATGTCCGGGATTTATCAGCCCCAGCATTTT	CASMSGIYQPQHF
TRBD1	TRBV4-3	TRBJ1-2	NA	TGCGCCAGCAGCCAAGCGACAGGGTTTTATGGCTACACCTTC	CASSQATGFYGYTF
NA	TRBV28	TRBJ1-1	NA	TGTGCCAGCCTCTTGAGGGCAGAAGCTTTCTTT	CASLLRAEAFF
TRBD1	TRBV6-6	TRBJ1-6	NA	TGTGCCAGCATGACGGACAGGGGGGTTTCACCCCTCCACTTT	CASMTDRGVSPLHF
TRBD1	TRBV9	TRBJ1-1	NA	TGTGCCAGCAGCGTATTGGGACAGGCCGATGAAGCTTTCTTT	CASSVLGQADEAFF
NA	TRBV20-1	TRBJ2-5	NA	TGCAGTGCTAGTCAGACAGTTAAAGAGACCCAGTACTTC	CSASQTVKETQYF
TRBD2	TRBV28	TRBJ2-7	once	TGTGCCAGCAGTTTTGCGGGAGGACCCTACGAGCAGTACTTC	CASSFAGGPYEQYF
TRBD1	TRBV12-3/TRBV12-4	TRBJ1-6	NA	TGTGCCAGCAGTGGACAGGGAAATTCACCCCTCCACTTT	CASSGQGNSPLHF